This T cell receptor beta chain emerged from a study of blood T cell repertoires in COVID-19. Study overall: Researchers got acute and convalescent COVID-19 samples from the United States, Italy and Spain. PBMCs, B-cell-depleted T cells, or T cells were the source of the cDNA or gDNA that made up the material.

The V end was cut by 4 bases, the J end by 3 bases, with 7 bases between. From germline, CDR1 is SGHTA and CDR2 FQGNSA. This CDR3 has 13 residues. Per the study methods: Nucleated cell number was recorded as an estimate derived from reference gene primer amplification. The data were produced by immunoSEQ multiplex PCR, yet TCRdb's version contains in-frame clones alone and is incomplete. Clone size and V and J calls were adopted from that table, with D and trimming inferred from the DNA. The sample has about 15,000 clones, 60% to 85% seen once. The specimen sequenced was peripheral blood. The TCR originated in a man between 60 and 75 years old with acute or convalescent COVID-19. The V call is TRBV7-2, the J call TRBJ1-3; no definite D call. Here the CDR3 reads CASSSSGGNTIYF. As DNA, the CDR3 is TGTGCCAGCAGCTCTTCAGGTGGAAACACCATATATTTT. Variable domain in full (rest from reference TRBV7-2 and TRBJ1-3): GAGVSQSPSNKVTEKGKDVELRCDPISGHTALYWYRQSLGQGLEFLIYFQGNSAPDKSGLPSDRFSAERTGGSVSTLTIQRTQQEDSAVYLCASSSSGGNTIYFGEGSWLTVV.